These 20 T cell receptor beta chains originate from one sample sequenced in a study of PD-1 blockade in classical Hodgkin lymphoma. The protocol was immunoSEQ multiplex PCR, while the TCRdb copy is restricted to in-frame clones and leaves out a portion. Seen here are approximately 73,000 clones, roughly 91% observed once, and the top ten hold about 8%. Every patient had relapsed following autologous stem cell transplantation, and cohorts differed in brentuximab vedotin exposure. The sequencing used peripheral blood mononuclear cells (PBMCs), collected at baseline. Receptors originate from a human donor with classical Hodgkin lymphoma.

The rearrangement uses TRBV18 and TRBJ1-1, with a tentative D call TRBD1 (5 bases). The CDR3 runs to 15 residues. The V end was cut by 3 bases, the J end by 0 bases, with 11 bases between. The germline gives CDR1 KGHSH, CDR2 LQKENI. CDR3 amino acids: CASSPTTDMNTEAFF. Here the CDR3 DNA reads TGTGCCAGCTCACCTACGACAGATATGAACACTGAAGCTTTCTTT.

This rearrangement joins TRBV28 to TRBJ2-7; 10 nucleotides agree with TRBD2. CDR3 length: 15 amino acids. J lost 2 bases, V lost 4 bases, and 5 bases had no gene match. Germline V lookup: CDR1 MDHEN, CDR2 SYDVKM. The CDR3 here is CASSSGLAVTYEQYF. The CDR3 nucleotides read TGTGCCAGCAGTTCCGGACTAGCGGTTACCTACGAGCAGTACTTC.

V and J are TRBV18 and TRBJ2-3; no clear D. CDR1 is KGHSH, CDR2 LQKENI, per germline. The CDR3 is 11 residues long. With 3 bases removed from V and 6 bases from J, the gap between germline ends came to 4 bases. CDR3 in amino acids: CASSPGDTQYF. CDR3 sequence (DNA): TGTGCCAGCTCACCTGGGGATACGCAGTATTTT.

This chain joins TRBV14 and TRBJ2-7, with D maybe TRBD1 (6 bases). Trimming left V 1 base short and J 2 bases short, with 12 bases between. The CDR3 spans 15 residues. In germline, CDR1 is SGHDN, CDR2 FVKESK. CDR3 DNA: TGTGCCAGCAGCCAAGGAACAGGGCCCACCTACGAGCAGTACTTC. The encoded protein is CASSQGTGPTYEQYF.

This clone has only one observation. The rearrangement joins TRBV19 to TRBJ2-3; 7 nucleotides agree with TRBD2. CDR1 and CDR2 from the germline V gene are LNHDA and SQIVND (reference sequence). The CDR3 loop spans 15 amino acids. J gave up 1 base and V 4 bases, and 5 bases lay outside the gene matches. CDR3 sequence: CASSTASGGTDTQYF. The CDR3 DNA reads as TGTGCCAGTAGTACAGCTAGCGGTGGCACAGATACGCAGTATTTT.

The rearrangement joins TRBV27 to TRBJ2-2, with D possibly matching TRBD2 (6 bases). CDR1 MNHEY and CDR2 SMNVEV come from the germline V gene (reference sequence). The germline V and J ends were trimmed by 8 bases and 4 bases, with 8 bases remaining between them. The CDR3 is 12 residues long. The CDR3 coding sequence is TGTGCCAGCCGGCGGGGCACCGGGGAGCTGTTTTTT. Amino acids: CASRRGTGELFF.

This clone was seen only a few times. The rearrangement uses TRBV7-9 and TRBJ1-2, with TRBD1 matching over 10 bases. This CDR3 contains 16 residues. From germline, CDR1 is SEHNR and CDR2 FQNEAQ (reference sequence). V dropped 8 bases and J dropped 3; count of bases not matched to a gene: 12. The CDR3 reads CASGTGTGEVDYGYTF. DNA of the CDR3: TGTGCCAGCGGGACCGGGACAGGGGAGGTCGACTATGGCTACACCTTC.

The chain employs TRBV5-1 and TRBJ1-2; D is ambiguous. V was trimmed by 0 bases and J by 8 bases, leaving 11 bases between them. The CDR3 extends over 13 amino acids. Germline CDR1 SGHRS, CDR2 YFSETQ. CDR3 sequence (DNA): TGCGCCAGCAGCTTGGCTCCAGAGAAGGGCTACACCTTC. This encodes CASSLAPEKGYTF.

This chain uses TRBV29-1 with TRBJ2-1, with D possibly being TRBD2 (6 bases). CDR1 is SQVTM and CDR2 is ANQGSEA in the germline V gene. The germline V and J ends were trimmed by 4 bases and 3 bases, with 19 bases remaining between them. The CDR3 has 16 residues. CDR3 DNA: TGCAGCGTTGTGTTCCCGGAGGGAGTCAGCTACAATGAGCAGTTCTTC. Protein product: CSVVFPEGVSYNEQFF.

The chain employs TRBV7-8 and TRBJ2-1, with TRBD1 matching 11 bases. Germline-derived CDR1 and CDR2 are SGHVS and FQNEAQ. Unmatched junction bases numbered 22, after V lost 10 bases and J lost 2 bases. The CDR3 covers 20 residues. CDR3 DNA sequence: TGTGCCATACGGAAAGCGGTCGGGACAGGGGGAGAACGCCCCTACAATGAGCAGTTCTTC. It yields the protein CAIRKAVGTGGERPYNEQFF.

The genes are TRBV28 and TRBJ2-3; maybe TRBD1 (5 bases). The CDR3 contains 16 residues. Deletions cut 1 base from V and 3 bases from J, with 14 bases between. Germline V CDR1 and CDR2: MDHEN, SYDVKM. The CDR3 here is CASSLFTDIRTDTQYF. CDR3 sequence (DNA): TGTGCCAGCAGTTTATTCACGGACATTCGTACAGATACGCAGTATTTT.

The chain uses TRBV7-9 and TRBJ2-5, with D possibly being TRBD1 (7 bases). The CDR3 contains 16 residues. Germline V CDR1 and CDR2: SEHNR, FQNEAQ (reference sequence). Trimming shortened V by 2 bases and J by 1 base, and 14 bases separated the two germline ends. The CDR3 loop reads CASSLFTGEAQETQYF. CDR3 DNA sequence: TGTGCCAGCAGCTTATTTACAGGGGAGGCCCAAGAGACCCAGTACTTC.

V usage is TRBV4-1 and J usage is TRBJ1-1; D is ambiguous. This CDR3 contains 14 residues. Per the germline V gene, CDR1 is MGHRA and CDR2 is YSYEKL. Trimming took off 4 bases at V and 10 bases at J, with 19 bases between the two ends. For the CDR3, the DNA is TGCGCCAGCAGCCTGGATGTTGCGTTCTCGGCAGCTTTCTTT. Its translation is CASSLDVAFSAAFF.

The genes are TRBV7-2 and TRBJ2-7; TRBD1 or TRBD2 may be the D gene (5 bases each). The CDR3 spans 14 residues. The germline V gene encodes CDR1 SGHTA and CDR2 FQGNSA. Trimming removed 5 bases at V and 3 bases at J, with 14 bases between. Here the CDR3 reads CASSHRDGFYEQYF. CDR3 nucleotide sequence: TGTGCCAGCAGCCACCGGGACGGCTTCTACGAGCAGTACTTC. The full variable domain, in which reference TRBV7-2 and TRBJ2-7 provide the parts outside the CDR3, is GAGVSQSPSNKVTEKGKDVELRCDPISGHTALYWYRQSLGQGLEFLIYFQGNSAPDKSGLPSDRFSAERTGGSVSTLTIQRTQQEDSAVYLCASSHRDGFYEQYFGPGTRLTVT.

This clone has only one observation. This chain uses TRBV5-1 with TRBJ2-7; D perhaps matches TRBD2 (6 bases). The CDR3 totals 15 residues. Germline V gene sequence: CDR1 SGHRS, CDR2 YFSETQ. V was cut by 4 bases and J by 2 bases, with 16 bases left in between. Here the CDR3 DNA reads TGCGCCAGCAGCCCCACCTCCGGGAGAGCCTACGAGCAGTACTTC. Translated, it gives CASSPTSGRAYEQYF.

V is TRBV7-3 and J is TRBJ2-3; TRBD2 aligns across 16 bases. The CDR3 is 21 residues long. Germline V lookup: CDR1 SGHTA, CDR2 FQGTGA. V lost 4 bases, J lost 3 bases, and 16 bases stayed unmatched. The CDR3 here is CASSSRTPGLAGGLITDTQYF. The CDR3 DNA reads as TGTGCCAGCAGCTCGAGGACTCCGGGACTAGCGGGAGGGCTTATTACAGATACGCAGTATTTT.

This chain joins TRBV28 and TRBJ1-5, with TRBD1 matching over 8 bases. CDR1 and CDR2 from the germline V gene are MDHEN and SYDVKM. The V and J ends lost 4 bases and 10 bases, in that order; junction bases with no gene match: 9. The CDR3 consists of 14 residues. CDR3 in amino acids: CASSSGQARGPQHF. In DNA, the CDR3 is TGTGCCAGCAGTTCGGGACAGGCCCGGGGACCCCAGCATTTT.

The genes are TRBV19 and TRBJ2-5; D gene unclear. Germline CDR1 and CDR2: LNHDA and SQIVND (reference sequence). The V gene lost 3 bases and the J gene lost 5 bases, with 10 bases spanning the gap. This CDR3 has 13 amino acids. CDR3 residues: CASSINSGETQYF. The CDR3 DNA sequence: TGTGCCAGTAGTATCAATTCCGGGGAGACCCAGTACTTC.

The rearrangement links TRBV19 to TRBJ2-2; D might be TRBD1 (5 bases). Trimming cost V 1 base and J 7 bases, with 10 bases left between them. Germline CDR1 is LNHDA and CDR2 is SQIVND (reference sequence). The CDR3 covers 14 residues. CDR3 coding DNA: TGTGCCAGTAGTATAGGACAGCAGGTCGGGGAGCTGTTTTTT. The encoded protein is CASSIGQQVGELFF. The full variable domain, with the rest looked up from reference TRBV19 and TRBJ2-2, is DGGITQSPKYLFRKEGQNVTLSCEQNLNHDAMYWYRQDPGQGLRLIYYSQIVNDFQKGDIAEGYSVSREKKESFPLTVTSAQKNPTAFYLCASSIGQQVGELFFGEGSRLTVL.

This chain links TRBV6-5 with TRBJ2-7; 10 bases are a match to TRBD1. The V gene's germline CDR1 is MNHEY and CDR2 SVGAGI. J was trimmed by 1 base and V by 8 bases; bases with no gene match: 5. The CDR3 runs 14 residues. The CDR3 nucleotides read TGTGCCAGCCGGGGACAGGGGCTTTCCTACGAGCAGTACTTC. Translated: CASRGQGLSYEQYF.